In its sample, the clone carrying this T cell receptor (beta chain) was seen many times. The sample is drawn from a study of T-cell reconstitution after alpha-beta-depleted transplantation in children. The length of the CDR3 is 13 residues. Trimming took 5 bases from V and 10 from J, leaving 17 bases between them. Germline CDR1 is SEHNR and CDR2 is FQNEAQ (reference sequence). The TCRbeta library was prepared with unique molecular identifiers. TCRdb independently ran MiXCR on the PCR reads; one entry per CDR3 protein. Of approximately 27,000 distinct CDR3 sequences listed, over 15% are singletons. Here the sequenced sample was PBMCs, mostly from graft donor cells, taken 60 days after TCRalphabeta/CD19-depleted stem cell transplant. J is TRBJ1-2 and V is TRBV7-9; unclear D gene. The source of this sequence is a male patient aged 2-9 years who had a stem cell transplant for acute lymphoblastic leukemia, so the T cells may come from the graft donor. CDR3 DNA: TGTGCCAGCAGCGCGCAGCGAGAGAGTCCCTACACCTTC. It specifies CASSAQRESPYTF.